Listed here are 20 T cell receptor beta chains from one sample, sequenced in a study of monozygotic twins with inflammatory bowel disease (dated by TCRdb to about 2019). Libraries were built with 5' RACE. Sequencing took place on an Illumina HiSeq 2500. The reads were reprocessed in TCRdb, with one entry per CDR3 protein sequence and no accompanying DNA. For this sample, the table gives around 370,000 distinct CDR3 sequences. The top ten clonotypes cover 2% to 3% of the sample. The material sequenced was blood. The receptors here all came from a human donor with ulcerative colitis or Crohn's disease, or a healthy co-twin of an affected twin (not recorded which).

V usage is TRBV5-1 and J usage is TRBJ2-6. The germline gives CDR1 SGHRS, CDR2 YFSETQ. This CDR3 is 15 amino acids long. The CDR3 is CASSSVVSGANVLTF.

The genes are TRBV21-1 and TRBJ2-7. TRBV21-1 is noted as a pseudogene. The CDR3 loop spans 14 amino acids. The CDR3 loop is CASSKVPDLGEQYF.

The chain uses TRBV7-9 and TRBJ1-1; TCRdb designates TRBD1, a call that cannot be tested without DNA. Germline V CDR1 and CDR2: SEHNR, FQNEAQ (reference sequence). The CDR3 consists of 14 residues. The CDR3 reads CASRIPGWGTEAFF.

J is TRBJ1-5 and V is TRBV7-2; the TCRdb call, TRBD1, lacks DNA for checking. Germline CDR1 and CDR2: SGHTA and FQGNSA. This CDR3 spans 15 amino acids. The CDR3 protein is CASSRQGASNQPQHF.

The chain employs TRBV29-1 and TRBJ2-3; TCRdb's assignment of TRBD2 cannot be checked, as there is no DNA. This CDR3 has 15 residues. The germline CDR1 and CDR2 sequences are SQVTM and ANQGSEA. Here the CDR3 reads CSVLSGGLSTDTQYF.

V gene TRBV5-1 combines with J gene TRBJ1-2; TCRdb proposes TRBD1, but this gene call is untestable without DNA. CDR3 size: 14 residues. CDR1 is SGHRS, CDR2 YFSETQ, per germline. CDR3 residues: CASSLGGSDYGYTF. Looking up the rest from reference TRBV5-1 and TRBJ1-2 gives the full variable domain: KAGVTQTPRYLIKTRGQQVTLSCSPISGHRSVSWYQQTPGQGLQFLFEYFSETQRNKGNFPGRFSGRQFSNSRSEMNVSTLELGDSALYLCASSLGGSDYGYTFGSGTRLTVV.

The rearrangement uses TRBV25-1 and TRBJ2-7. The CDR3 consists of 16 residues. The germline V gene encodes CDR1 MGHDK and CDR2 SYGVNS. CDR3 sequence: CASSKLRQHSTYEQYF.

This sequence joins TRBV18 and TRBJ2-5; TCRdb's assignment of TRBD1 cannot be checked, as there is no DNA. CDR3 length: 16 amino acids. From germline, CDR1 is KGHSH and CDR2 LQKENI. CDR3 loop: CASSPSVAGGQETQYF.

The chain links TRBV2 to TRBJ2-7; checking the TCRdb D call of TRBD2 is not possible without DNA. The germline CDR1 and CDR2 sequences are SNHLY and FYNNEI. This CDR3 region has 15 residues. This CDR3 is CASTEQAGGVYEQYF.

The chain employs TRBV4-2 and TRBJ1-4. Germline V gene lookup returns CDR1 LGHNA and CDR2 YNFKEQ. The CDR3 sequence is 17 residues long. CDR3 sequence: CASSQAHSGAVNEKLFF.

J is TRBJ1-5 and V is TRBV27; TCRdb indicates TRBD1, and absent DNA this call remains unverified. Germline CDR1 MNHEY, CDR2 SMNVEV (reference sequence). This CDR3 comprises 14 residues. This CDR3 is CASNFRGSNQPQHF.

The rearrangement links TRBV5-1 to TRBJ2-7; there is no DNA to check the TCRdb D call of TRBD1. CDR3 length equals 16 residues. Germline V gene sequence: CDR1 SGHRS, CDR2 YFSETQ. The chain's CDR3 is CASSLDQRGSGYEQYF.

The J gene is TRBJ2-7, the V gene TRBV6-1; TCRdb reports TRBD1, a call that lacks DNA to check it against. CDR3 length equals 12 residues. Germline lookup yields CDR1 MNHNS and CDR2 SASEGT. The CDR3 sequence: CASSGETVLKYF.

The gene calls are TRBV28 and TRBJ2-7; TCRdb's assignment of TRBD1 cannot be checked, as there is no DNA. The CDR3 length is 17 residues. Germline V CDR1 and CDR2: MDHEN, SYDVKM. The CDR3 protein is CASSSYNRERTTYEQYF.

The V gene is TRBV20-1, the J gene TRBJ2-7; TCRdb outputs TRBD1, but without DNA this stays unchecked. The CDR3 runs to 17 residues. Germline-derived CDR1 and CDR2 are DFQATT and SNEGSKA (reference sequence). The CDR3 spells CSAKQLAQGAQTYEQYF.

This chain connects TRBV5-1 to TRBJ2-3; TCRdb's D gene call, TRBD2, goes unchecked for lack of DNA. The CDR3 sequence is 16 residues long. The germline gives CDR1 SGHRS, CDR2 YFSETQ. The CDR3 sequence is CASRPLREGVLDTQYF.

This chain's CDR3 is CATSDTSGGNTEAFF. J is TRBJ1-1 and V is TRBV24-1; TCRdb names TRBD1, which stays unverified in the absence of DNA. Per germline, CDR1 KGHDR and CDR2 SFDVKD. CDR3 length equals 15 residues.

The V gene is TRBV11-2, the J gene TRBJ2-3; TCRdb picks TRBD2, but there is no DNA to check that call. The CDR3 runs to 14 residues. Germline V lookup: CDR1 SGHAT, CDR2 FQNNGV. CDR3 loop: CASSLVGPTDTQYF.

The CDR3 sequence is CASSQAITYEQYF. J is TRBJ2-7 and V is TRBV4-1. CDR1 and CDR2 from the germline V gene are MGHRA and YSYEKL. The CDR3 spans 13 residues.

The chain couples TRBV12-3 or TRBV12-4 to TRBJ2-5. The CDR3 runs to 12 residues. The CDR3 sequence: CASSLSYETQYF.